This T cell receptor beta chain was profiled in a study of tumor-infiltrating lymphocytes in primary liver carcinoma. This clonotype was seen more than once but under ten times. The input was 450 to 550 ng total RNA; TCR beta cDNA was made from it with a constant-region primer. Three nested multiplex PCR rounds, a slightly modified ARM-PCR method, built the TCR beta libraries. TRBV1-TRBV30 forward primers and a C-beta reverse primer were used in the first two PCR rounds, which each ran for ten to eleven cycles. TCRdb reprocessed the multiplex PCR reads via MiXCR and lists one record per CDR3 protein. The table has about 70,000 distinct CDR3 sequences, 60% to 80% seen once. Without any cell sorting, roughly 18-31 mg of bulk tissue yielded co-extracted RNA and DNA. V trimming: 5 bases; J trimming: 3 bases; junction bases outside the gene matches: 9. The CDR3 is 15 residues long. Germline lookup yields CDR1 SGHKS and CDR2 YYEKEE (reference sequence).

The clonotype originates from a man aged 35 to 55 with primary liver carcinoma and hepatitis B virus infection. The specimen was liver tumor tissue from sampling region 4. Subset defined: tumor region T4, right-lateral pole. The J gene is TRBJ2-3, the V gene TRBV5-5; 7 nucleotides align to TRBD2. The CDR3 sequence: CASSLGLVRTDTQYF. CDR3 DNA: TGTGCCAGCAGTTTAGGACTAGTGCGTACAGATACGCAGTATTTT.